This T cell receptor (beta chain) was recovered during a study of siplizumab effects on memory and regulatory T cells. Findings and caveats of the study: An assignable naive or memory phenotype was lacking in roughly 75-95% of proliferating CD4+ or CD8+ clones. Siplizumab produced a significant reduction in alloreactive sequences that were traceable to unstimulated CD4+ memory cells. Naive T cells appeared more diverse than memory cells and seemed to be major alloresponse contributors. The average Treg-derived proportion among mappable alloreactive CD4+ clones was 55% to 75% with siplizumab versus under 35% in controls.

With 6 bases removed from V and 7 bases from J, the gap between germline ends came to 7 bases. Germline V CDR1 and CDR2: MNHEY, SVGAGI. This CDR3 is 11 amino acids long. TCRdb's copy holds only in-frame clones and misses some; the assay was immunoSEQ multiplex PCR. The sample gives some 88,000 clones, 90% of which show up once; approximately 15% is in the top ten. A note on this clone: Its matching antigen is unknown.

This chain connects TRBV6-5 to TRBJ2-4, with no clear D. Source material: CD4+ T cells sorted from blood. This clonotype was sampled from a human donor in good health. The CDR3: CASRAGNIQYF. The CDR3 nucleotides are TGTGCCAGCAGGGCCGGGAACATTCAGTACTTC.